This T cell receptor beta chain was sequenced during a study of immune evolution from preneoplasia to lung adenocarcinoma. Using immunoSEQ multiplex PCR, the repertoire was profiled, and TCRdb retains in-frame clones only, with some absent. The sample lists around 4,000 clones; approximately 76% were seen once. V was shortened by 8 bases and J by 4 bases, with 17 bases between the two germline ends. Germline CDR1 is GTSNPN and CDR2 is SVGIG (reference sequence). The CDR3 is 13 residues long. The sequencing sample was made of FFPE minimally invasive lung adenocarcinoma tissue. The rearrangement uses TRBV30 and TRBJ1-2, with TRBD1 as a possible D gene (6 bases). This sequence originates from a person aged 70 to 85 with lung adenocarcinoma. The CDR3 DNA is TGTGCCGTACAGGGTTTTAATAGCTATGGCTACACCTTC. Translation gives CAVQGFNSYGYTF.